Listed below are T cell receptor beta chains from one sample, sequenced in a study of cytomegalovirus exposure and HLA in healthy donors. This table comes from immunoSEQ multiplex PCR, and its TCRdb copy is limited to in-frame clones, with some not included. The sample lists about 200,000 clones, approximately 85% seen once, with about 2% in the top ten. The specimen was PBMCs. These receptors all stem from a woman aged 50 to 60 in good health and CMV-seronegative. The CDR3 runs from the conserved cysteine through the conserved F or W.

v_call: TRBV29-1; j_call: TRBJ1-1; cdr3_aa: CSAGGLNTEAFF
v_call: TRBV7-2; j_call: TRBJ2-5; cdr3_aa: CASSLEDYQETQYF
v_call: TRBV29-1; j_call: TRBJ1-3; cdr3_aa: CSVMRGTGNTIYF
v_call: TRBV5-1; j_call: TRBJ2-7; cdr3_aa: CASSLGWEGGEQYF
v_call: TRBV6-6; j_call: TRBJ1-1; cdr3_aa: CASSYSVVTGTEAFF
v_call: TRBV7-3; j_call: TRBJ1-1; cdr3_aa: CASSTDSRTEAFF
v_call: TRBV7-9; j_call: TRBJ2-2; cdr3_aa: CASSSGTSGRWTNTGELFF
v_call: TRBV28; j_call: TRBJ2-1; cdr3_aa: CASQSGSAYNEQFF
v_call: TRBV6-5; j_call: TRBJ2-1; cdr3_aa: CASSYTDRVSNEQFF
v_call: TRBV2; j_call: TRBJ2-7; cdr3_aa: CASSATSGRTEQYF
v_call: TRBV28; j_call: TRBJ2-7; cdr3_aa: CASSSTGVSYEQYF
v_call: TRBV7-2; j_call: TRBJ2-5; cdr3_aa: CASSLDRGGRETQYF
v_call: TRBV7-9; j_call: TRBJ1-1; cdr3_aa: CASSLASAGALTEAFF
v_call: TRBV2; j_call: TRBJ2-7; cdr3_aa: CASSSGREREQYF
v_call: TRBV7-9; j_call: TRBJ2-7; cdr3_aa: CASSPGGYPLIGQYF
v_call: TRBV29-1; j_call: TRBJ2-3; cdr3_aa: CSVILAGGTDTQYF
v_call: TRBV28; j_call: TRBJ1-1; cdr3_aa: CASRSGGYTEAFF
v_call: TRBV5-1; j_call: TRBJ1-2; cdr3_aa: CASKQPEEDAAHNYGYTF
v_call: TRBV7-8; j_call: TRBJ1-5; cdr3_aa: CASSSDRASNQPQHF
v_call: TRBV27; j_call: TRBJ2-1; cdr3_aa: CASSILASGGNNEQFF
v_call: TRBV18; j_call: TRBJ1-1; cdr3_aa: CASSTRTDMNTEAFF
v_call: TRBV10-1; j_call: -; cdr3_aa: CASSDDTGTGISYEQYF
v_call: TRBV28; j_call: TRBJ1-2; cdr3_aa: CASSNTGQGVYGYTF
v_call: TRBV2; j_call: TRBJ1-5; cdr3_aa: CASSADQGARQPQHF
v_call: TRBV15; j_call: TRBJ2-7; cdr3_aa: CATSSSGAVSYEQYF
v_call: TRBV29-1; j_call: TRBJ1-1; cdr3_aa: CSVETGGRNPFF
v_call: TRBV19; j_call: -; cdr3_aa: CASSPGNEQYF
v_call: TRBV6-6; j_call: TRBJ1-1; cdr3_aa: CASSLGGGEGTEAFF
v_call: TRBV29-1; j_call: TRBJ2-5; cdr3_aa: CSVNRVGGETQYF
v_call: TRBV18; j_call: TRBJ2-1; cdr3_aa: CASSPRGTGSYNEQFF
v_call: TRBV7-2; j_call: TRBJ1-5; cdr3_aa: CASSFSRDQPQHF
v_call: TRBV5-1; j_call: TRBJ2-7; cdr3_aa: CASSLVSGLDYEQYF
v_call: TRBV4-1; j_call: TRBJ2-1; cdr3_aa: CASSQADLFSYNEQFF
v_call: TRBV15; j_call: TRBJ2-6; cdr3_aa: CATSRGPAGFDVLTF
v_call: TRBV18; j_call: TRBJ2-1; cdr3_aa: CASSPRGAPGTSRSGNEQFF
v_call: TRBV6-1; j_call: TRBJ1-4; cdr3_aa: CASSPQLPSNEKLFF
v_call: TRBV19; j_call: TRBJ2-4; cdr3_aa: CASSIVRGMGTKNIQYF
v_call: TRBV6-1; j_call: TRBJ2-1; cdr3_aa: CASIRGQGDEQFF
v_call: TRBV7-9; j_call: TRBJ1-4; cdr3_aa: CASSSTRGLRREKLFF
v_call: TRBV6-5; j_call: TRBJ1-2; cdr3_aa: CASSPRTNYGYTF
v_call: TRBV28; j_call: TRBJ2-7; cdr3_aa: CASSLGLAGVEQYF
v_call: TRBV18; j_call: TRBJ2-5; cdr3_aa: CASSTGVPLETQYF
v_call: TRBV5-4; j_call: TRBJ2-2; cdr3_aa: CASSPARVSGSAGELFF
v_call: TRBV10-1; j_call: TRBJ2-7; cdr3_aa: CASSLTGNPGNEQYF
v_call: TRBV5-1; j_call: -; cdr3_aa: CASSIGTAGAYEQYF
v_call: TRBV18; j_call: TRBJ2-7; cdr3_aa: CASSPGDTYYEQYF
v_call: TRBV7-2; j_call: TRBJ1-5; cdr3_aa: CASSLVGGEPQHF
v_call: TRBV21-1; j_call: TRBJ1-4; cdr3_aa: CASSKVRGNIFLEKLFF
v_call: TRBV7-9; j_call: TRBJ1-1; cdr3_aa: CASSSGGRGNTEAFF
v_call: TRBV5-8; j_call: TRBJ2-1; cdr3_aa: CASSLDPAGTYNEQFF
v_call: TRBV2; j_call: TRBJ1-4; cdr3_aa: CASTHRGSVEKLFF
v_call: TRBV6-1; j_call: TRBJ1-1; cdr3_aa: CASSGDRYTEAFF
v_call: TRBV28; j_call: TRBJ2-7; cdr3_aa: CASSSRLAHYEQYF
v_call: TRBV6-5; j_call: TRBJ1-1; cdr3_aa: CASRTGALNTEAFF
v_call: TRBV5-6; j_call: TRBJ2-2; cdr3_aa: CASSLLSGWTGELFF
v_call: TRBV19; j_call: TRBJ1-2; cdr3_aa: CASSDGTYGYTF
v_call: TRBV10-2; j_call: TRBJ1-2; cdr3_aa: CASTQQGRGGYTF
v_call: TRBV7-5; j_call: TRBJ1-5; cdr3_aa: CVRSLGRRTVMRSNQPQHF
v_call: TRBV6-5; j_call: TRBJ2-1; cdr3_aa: CASSYSPSGSGGEQFF
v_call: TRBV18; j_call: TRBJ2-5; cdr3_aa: CASSPSRGQETQYF